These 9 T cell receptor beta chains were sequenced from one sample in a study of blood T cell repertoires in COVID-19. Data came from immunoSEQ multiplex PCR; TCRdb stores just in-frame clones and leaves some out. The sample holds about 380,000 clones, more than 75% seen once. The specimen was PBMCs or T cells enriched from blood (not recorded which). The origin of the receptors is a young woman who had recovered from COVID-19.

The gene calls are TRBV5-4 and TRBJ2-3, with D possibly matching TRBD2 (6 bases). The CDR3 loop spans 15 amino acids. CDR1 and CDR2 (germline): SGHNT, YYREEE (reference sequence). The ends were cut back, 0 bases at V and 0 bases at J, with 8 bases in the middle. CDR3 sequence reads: CASSLGRGSTDTQYF. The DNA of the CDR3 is TGTGCCAGCAGCTTGGGGAGGGGAAGCACAGATACGCAGTATTTT.

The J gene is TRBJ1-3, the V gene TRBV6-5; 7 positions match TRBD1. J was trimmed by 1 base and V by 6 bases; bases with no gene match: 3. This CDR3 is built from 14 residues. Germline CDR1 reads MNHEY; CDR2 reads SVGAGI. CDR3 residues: CASSQGGSGNTIYF. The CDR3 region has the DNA TGTGCCAGCAGCCAGGGGGGATCTGGAAACACCATATATTTT.

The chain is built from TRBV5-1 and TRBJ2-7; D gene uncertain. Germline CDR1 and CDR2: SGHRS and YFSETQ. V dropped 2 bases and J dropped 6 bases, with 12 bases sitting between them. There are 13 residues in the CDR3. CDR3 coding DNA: TGCGCCAGCAGCTTACGGGTTGGCGGCGAGCAGTACTTC. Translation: CASSLRVGGEQYF.

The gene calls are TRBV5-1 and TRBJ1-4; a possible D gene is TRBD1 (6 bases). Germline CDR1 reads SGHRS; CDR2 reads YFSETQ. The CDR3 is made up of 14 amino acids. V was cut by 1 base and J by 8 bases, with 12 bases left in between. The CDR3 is CASSLYTGYEKLFF. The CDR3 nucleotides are TGCGCCAGCAGCTTGTACACAGGGTACGAAAAACTGTTTTTT.

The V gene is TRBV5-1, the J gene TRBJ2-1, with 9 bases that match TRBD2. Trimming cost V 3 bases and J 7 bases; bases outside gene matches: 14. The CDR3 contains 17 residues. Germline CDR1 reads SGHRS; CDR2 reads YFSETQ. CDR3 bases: TGCGCCAGCAGCTCACCCGAGCGGGGGGTCGCTACAAATGAGCAGTTCTTC. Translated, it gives CASSSPERGVATNEQFF.

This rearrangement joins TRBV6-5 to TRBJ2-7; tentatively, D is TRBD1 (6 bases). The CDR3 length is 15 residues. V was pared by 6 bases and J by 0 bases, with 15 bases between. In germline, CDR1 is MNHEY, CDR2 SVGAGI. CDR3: CASSRRPDSSYEQYF. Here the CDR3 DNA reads TGTGCCAGCAGCCGTCGCCCGGACAGCTCCTACGAGCAGTACTTC.

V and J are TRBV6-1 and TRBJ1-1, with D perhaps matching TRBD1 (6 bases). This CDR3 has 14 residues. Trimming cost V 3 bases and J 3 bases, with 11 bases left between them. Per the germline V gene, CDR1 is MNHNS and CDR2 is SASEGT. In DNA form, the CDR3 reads TGTGCCAGCAGTGACACAGGGTGGGACACTGAAGCTTTCTTT. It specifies CASSDTGWDTEAFF.

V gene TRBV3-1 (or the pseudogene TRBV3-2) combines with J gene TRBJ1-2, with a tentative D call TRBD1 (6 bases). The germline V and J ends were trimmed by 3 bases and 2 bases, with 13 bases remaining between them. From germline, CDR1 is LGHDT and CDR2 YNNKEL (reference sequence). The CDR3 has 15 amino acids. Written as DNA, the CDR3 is TGTGCCAGCAGCCATTCGGCGCAGGGGAACTATGGCTACACCTTC. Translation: CASSHSAQGNYGYTF.

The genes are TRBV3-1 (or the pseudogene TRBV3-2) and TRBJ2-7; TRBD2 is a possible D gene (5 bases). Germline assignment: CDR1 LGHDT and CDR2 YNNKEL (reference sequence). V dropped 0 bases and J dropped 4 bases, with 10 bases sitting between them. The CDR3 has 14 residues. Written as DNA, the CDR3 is TGTGCCAGCAGCCAAGATCGGGGTGGGTACGAGCAGTACTTC. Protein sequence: CASSQDRGGYEQYF.